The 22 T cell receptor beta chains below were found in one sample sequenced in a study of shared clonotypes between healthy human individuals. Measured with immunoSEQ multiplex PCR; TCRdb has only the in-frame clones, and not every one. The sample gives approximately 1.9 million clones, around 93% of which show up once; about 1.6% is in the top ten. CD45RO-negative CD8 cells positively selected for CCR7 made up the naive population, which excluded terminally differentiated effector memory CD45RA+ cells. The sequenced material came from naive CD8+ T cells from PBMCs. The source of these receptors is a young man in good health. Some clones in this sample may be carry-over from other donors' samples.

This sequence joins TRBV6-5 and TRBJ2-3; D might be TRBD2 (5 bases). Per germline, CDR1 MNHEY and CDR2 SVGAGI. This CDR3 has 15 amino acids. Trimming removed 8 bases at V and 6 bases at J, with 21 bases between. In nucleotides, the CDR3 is TGTGCCAGCTGCGTGTTAGGTGGGGAGACCGATACGCAGTATTTT. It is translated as CASCVLGGETDTQYF.

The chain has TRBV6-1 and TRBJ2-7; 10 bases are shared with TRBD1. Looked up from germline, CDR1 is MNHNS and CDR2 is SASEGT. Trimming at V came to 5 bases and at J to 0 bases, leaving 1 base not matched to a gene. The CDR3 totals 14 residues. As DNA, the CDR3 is TGTGCCAGCAGTTGGACAGGGGGCTCCTACGAGCAGTACTTC. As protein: CASSWTGGSYEQYF.

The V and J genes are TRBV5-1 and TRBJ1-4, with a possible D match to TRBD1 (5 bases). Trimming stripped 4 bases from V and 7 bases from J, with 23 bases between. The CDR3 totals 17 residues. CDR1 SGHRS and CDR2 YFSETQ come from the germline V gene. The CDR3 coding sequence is TGCGCCAGCAGCAAAGAAACCACCGGGACCGAGGGTGAAAAACTGTTTTTT. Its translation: CASSKETTGTEGEKLFF.

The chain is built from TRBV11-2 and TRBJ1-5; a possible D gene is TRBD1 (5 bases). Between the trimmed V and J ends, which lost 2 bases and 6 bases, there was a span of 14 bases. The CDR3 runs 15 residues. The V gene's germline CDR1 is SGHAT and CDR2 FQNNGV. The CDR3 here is CASSLNSGGGQPQHF. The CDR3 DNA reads TGTGCCAGCAGCTTAAATTCCGGGGGGGGTCAGCCCCAGCATTTT.

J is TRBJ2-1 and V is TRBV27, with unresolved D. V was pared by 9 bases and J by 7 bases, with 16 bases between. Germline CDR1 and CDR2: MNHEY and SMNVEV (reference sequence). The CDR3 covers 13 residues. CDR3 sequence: CASALGAENEQFF. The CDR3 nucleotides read TGTGCCAGTGCGCTGGGCGCGGAGAATGAGCAGTTCTTC.

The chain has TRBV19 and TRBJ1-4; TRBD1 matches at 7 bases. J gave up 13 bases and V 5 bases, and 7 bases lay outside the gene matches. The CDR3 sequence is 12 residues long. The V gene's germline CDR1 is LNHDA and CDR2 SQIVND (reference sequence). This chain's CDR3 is CASSGTEGRLFF. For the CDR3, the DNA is TGTGCCAGTAGTGGGACAGAAGGTAGACTGTTTTTT.

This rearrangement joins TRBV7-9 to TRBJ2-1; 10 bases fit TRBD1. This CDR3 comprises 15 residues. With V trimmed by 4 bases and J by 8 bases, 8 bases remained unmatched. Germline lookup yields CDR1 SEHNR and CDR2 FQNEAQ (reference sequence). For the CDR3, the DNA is TGTGCCAGCAGCTCAGAGACAGGGGGCGTCGATGAGCAGTTCTTC. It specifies CASSSETGGVDEQFF. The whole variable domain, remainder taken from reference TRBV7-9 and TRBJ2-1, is DTGVSQNPRHKITKRGQNVTFRCDPISEHNRLYWYRQTLGQGPEFLTYFQNEAQLEKSRLLSDRFSAERPKGSFSTLEIQRTEQGDSAMYLCASSSETGGVDEQFFGPGTRLTVL.

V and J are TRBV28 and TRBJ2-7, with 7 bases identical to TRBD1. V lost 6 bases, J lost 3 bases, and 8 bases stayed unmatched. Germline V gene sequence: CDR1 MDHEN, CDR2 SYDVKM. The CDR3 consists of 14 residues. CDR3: CASSIRDSIYEQYF. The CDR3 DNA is TGTGCCAGCAGCATCCGGGACAGTATCTACGAGCAGTACTTC.

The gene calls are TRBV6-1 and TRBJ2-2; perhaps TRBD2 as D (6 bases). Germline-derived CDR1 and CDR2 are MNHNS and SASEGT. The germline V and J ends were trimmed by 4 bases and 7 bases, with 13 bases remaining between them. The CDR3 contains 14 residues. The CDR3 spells CASSAGTFSGELFF. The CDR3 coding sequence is TGTGCCAGCAGTGCCGGGACTTTTAGCGGGGAGCTGTTTTTT.

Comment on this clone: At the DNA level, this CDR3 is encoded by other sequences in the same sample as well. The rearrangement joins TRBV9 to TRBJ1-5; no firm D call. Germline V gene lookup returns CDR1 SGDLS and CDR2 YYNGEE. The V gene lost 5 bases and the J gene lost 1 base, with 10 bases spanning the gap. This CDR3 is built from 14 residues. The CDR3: CASSPDGSNQPQHF. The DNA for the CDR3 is TGTGCCAGCAGTCCGGACGGAAGCAATCAGCCCCAGCATTTT.

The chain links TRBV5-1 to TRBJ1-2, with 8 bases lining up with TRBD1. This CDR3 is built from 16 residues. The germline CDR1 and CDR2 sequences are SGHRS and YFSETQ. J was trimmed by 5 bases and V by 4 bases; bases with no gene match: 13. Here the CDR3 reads CASSQETGVLWYGYTF. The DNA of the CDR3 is TGCGCCAGCAGCCAGGAGACAGGGGTCCTTTGGTATGGCTACACCTTC.

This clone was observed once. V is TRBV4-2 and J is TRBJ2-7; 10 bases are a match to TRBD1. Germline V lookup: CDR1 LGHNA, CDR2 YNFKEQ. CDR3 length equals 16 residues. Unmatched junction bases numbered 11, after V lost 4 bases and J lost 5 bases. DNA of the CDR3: TGTGCCAGCAGCCCGATTCCCGGGACAGGGGTCAACGAGCAGTACTTC. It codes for CASSPIPGTGVNEQYF.

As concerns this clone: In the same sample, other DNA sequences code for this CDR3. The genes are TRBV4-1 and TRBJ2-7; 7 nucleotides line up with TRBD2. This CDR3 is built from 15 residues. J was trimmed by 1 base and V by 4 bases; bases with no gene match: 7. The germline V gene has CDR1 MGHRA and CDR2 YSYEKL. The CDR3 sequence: CASSPSGTPSYEQYF. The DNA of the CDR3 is TGCGCCAGCAGCCCCAGCGGGACCCCTTCCTACGAGCAGTACTTC.

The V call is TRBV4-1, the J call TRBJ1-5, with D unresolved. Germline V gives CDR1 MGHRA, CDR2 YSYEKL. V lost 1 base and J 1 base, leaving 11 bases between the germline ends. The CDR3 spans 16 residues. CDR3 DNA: TGCGCCAGCAGCCAAGCCTCCGGACTGAGCAATCAGCCCCAGCATTTT. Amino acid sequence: CASSQASGLSNQPQHF.

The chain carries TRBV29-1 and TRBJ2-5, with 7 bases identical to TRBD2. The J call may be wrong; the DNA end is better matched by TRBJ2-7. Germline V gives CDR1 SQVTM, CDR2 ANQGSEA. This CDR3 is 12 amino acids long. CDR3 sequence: CSVVSSGYEQYF. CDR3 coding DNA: TGCAGCGTTGTGTCTAGCGGTTACGAGCAGTACTTC.

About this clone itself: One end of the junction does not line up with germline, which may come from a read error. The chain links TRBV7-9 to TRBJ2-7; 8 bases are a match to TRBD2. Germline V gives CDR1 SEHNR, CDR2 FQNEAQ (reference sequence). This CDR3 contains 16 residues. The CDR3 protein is CASSLDTLAGLYQQYF. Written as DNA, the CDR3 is TGTGCCAGCAGCTTAGATACCCTAGCGGGCCTCTACCAGCAGTACTTC. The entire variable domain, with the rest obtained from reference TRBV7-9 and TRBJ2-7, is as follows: DTGVSQNPRHKITKRGQNVTFRCDPISEHNRLYWYRQTLGQGPEFLTYFQNEAQLEKSRLLSDRFSAERPKGSFSTLEIQRTEQGDSAMYLCASSLDTLAGLYQQYFGPGTRLTVT.

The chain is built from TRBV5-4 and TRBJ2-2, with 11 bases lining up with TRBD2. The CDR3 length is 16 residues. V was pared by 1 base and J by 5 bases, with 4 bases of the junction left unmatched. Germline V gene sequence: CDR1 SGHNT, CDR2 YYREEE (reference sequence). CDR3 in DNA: TGTGCCAGCAGCTTGAGACTAGCGGGATTTACCGGGGAGCTGTTTTTT. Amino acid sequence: CASSLRLAGFTGELFF.

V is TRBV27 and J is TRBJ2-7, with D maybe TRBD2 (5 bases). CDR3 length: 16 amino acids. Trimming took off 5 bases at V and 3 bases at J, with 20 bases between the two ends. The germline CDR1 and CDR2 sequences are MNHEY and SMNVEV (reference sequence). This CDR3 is CASSRGPGTGFYEQYF. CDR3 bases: TGTGCCAGCAGTAGAGGACCGGGAACCGGGTTCTACGAGCAGTACTTC.

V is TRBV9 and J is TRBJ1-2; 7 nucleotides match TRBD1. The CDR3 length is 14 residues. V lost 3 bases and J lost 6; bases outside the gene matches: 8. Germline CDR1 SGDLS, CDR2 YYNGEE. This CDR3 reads CASSETRDRDGYTF. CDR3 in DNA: TGTGCCAGCAGCGAAACCCGGGACAGAGATGGCTACACCTTC.

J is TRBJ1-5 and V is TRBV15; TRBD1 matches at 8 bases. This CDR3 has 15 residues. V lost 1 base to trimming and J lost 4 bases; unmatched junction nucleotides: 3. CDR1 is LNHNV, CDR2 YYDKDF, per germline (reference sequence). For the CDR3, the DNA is TGTGCCACCAGCAGAGGGACAGGGATTAATCAGCCCCAGCATTTT. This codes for CATSRGTGINQPQHF.

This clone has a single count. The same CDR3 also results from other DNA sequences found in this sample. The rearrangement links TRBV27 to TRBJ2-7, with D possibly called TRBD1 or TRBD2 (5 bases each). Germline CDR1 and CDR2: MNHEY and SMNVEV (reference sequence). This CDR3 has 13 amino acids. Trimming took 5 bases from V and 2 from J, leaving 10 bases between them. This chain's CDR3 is CASSLGETYEQYF. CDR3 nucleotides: TGTGCCAGCAGTCTGGGGGAGACCTACGAGCAGTACTTC.

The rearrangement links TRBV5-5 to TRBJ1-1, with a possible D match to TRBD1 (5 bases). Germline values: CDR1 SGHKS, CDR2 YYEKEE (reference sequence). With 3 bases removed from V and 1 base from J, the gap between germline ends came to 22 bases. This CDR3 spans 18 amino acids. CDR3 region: CASSSAGDVIIPNTEAFF. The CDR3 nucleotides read TGTGCCAGCAGCTCGGCCGGGGACGTTATAATACCGAACACTGAAGCTTTCTTT.